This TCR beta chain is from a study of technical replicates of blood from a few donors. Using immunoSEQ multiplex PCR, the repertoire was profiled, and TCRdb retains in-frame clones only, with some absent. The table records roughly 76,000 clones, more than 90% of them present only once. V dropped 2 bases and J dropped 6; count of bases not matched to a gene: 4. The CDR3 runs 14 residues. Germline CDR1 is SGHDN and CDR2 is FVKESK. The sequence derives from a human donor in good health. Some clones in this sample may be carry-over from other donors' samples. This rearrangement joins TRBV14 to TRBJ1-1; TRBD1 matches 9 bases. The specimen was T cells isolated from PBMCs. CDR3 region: CASSQYRGRAEAFF. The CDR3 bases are TGTGCCAGCAGCCAATACAGGGGGCGAGCTGAAGCTTTCTTT.